Described below is a single T cell receptor (beta chain) sequence and its context. The ends lost 6 bases at V and 6 bases at J; junction bases unmatched: 10. There are 17 residues in the CDR3. Germline loops: CDR1 MGHRA, CDR2 YSYEKL. This sample was included in a study of blood T cell repertoires in COVID-19. About the study: Samples taken during acute and convalescent COVID-19 were collected in the United States, Italy and Spain. Sources were T cells, B-cell-depleted T cells, or PBMCs; the material itself was cDNA or gDNA.

Authors' data handling: Amplification of reference gene primers provided the estimated nucleated cell counts. The table came from immunoSEQ multiplex PCR; TCRdb's copy has only in-frame clones and leaves some out. The D gene and trimming were derived from the DNA, and the V and J assignments and clone size from that table. The top ten hold roughly 16% of the sample, which has about 35,000 clones, 60% to 80% seen once. The chain joins TRBV4-1 to TRBJ2-3, with 15 bases that match TRBD2. The sequence was collected from a human donor in a cohort sampled during active COVID-19. Material: peripheral blood. CDR3 region: CASRTGTSGRRGDTQYF. The CDR3 nucleotides read TGCGCCAGCAGGACCGGGACTAGCGGGAGGAGAGGGGATACGCAGTATTTT.